Shown below are 26 T cell receptor beta chains from a single sample sequenced in a study of beta chain features in type 1 diabetes listed by TCRdb under 2018. The method was the immunoSEQ multiplex PCR assay. The entire isolated RNA was reverse transcribed using the High Capacity cDNA Reverse Transcription Kit, and thus expressed TCRB transcripts were sequenced. Not all clones reach the TCRdb copy of this immuneACCESS table, which keeps in-frame sequences only. Checked studies attribute under half of the gap to unresolved V genes and leave the rest unexplained. For this sample there are about 900,000 clones; under 20% appear just once. About 0.02% of the sample is held by the ten biggest clonotypes. Input material: naive CD4+ T cells from blood. The sample's cell subset or site, from its label and the paper: true naive CD4+ T cells. These receptors all come from a woman aged 18-30 years in good health.

The V gene is TRBV7-2, the J gene TRBJ1-5, with no clear D. V lost 3 bases and J 3 bases, leaving 15 bases between the germline ends. In germline, CDR1 is SGHTA, CDR2 FQGNSA. The CDR3 sequence is 16 residues long. Here the CDR3 reads CASSFGSPGTNQPQHF. The CDR3 coding sequence is TGTGCCAGCAGCTTTGGGAGCCCCGGTACCAATCAGCCCCAGCATTTT. The complete variable domain, with remaining parts taken from reference TRBV7-2 and TRBJ1-5, reads GAGVSQSPSNKVTEKGKDVELRCDPISGHTALYWYRQSLGQGLEFLIYFQGNSAPDKSGLPSDRFSAERTGGSVSTLTIQRTQQEDSAVYLCASSFGSPGTNQPQHFGDGTRLSIL.

In this sample, this clone turned up a few times. V and J are TRBV5-6 and TRBJ2-7; tentatively, D is TRBD2 (6 bases). CDR3 length: 13 residues. Per germline, CDR1 SGHDT and CDR2 YYEEEE. V gave up 4 bases and J gave up 7 bases, with 15 bases separating them. The CDR3 sequence: CASSPGGDREQYF. The CDR3 region has the DNA TGTGCCAGCAGCCCTGGCGGGGATAGGGAGCAGTACTTC.

There are a few counts of this clone. The chain is built from TRBV9 and TRBJ1-2; TRBD1 agrees at 9 bases. V was clipped by 6 bases and J by 7 bases; unmatched bases: 7. The CDR3 length is 13 residues. CDR1 SGDLS and CDR2 YYNGEE come from the germline V gene. The CDR3 DNA reads as TGTGCCAGCACCCCGGACAGGGGACCTGGCTACACCTTC. It is translated as CASTPDRGPGYTF.

This clone has just a few counts. V usage is TRBV11-2 and J usage is TRBJ1-1, with 9 bases that match TRBD1. This CDR3 contains 14 residues. Germline-derived CDR1 and CDR2 are SGHAT and FQNNGV. The trim removed 4 bases at V and 3 bases at J, leaving 3 bases unmatched. CDR3 bases: TGTGCCAGCAGCTCCCGGGACAGGGACACTGAAGCTTTCTTT. Protein product: CASSSRDRDTEAFF.

The chain joins TRBV20-1 to TRBJ2-1; no reliable D call. The V gene lost 5 bases and the J gene lost 6 bases, with 8 bases spanning the gap. In germline, CDR1 is DFQATT, CDR2 SNEGSKA (reference sequence). The CDR3 runs to 11 residues. Here the CDR3 DNA reads TGCAGTGCTCCCAAGATCAATGAGCAGTTCTTC. Translation: CSAPKINEQFF.

This clone was seen a handful of times. V is TRBV10-3 and J is TRBJ2-3, with D unresolved. This CDR3 is built from 16 residues. Germline V CDR1 and CDR2: ENHRY, SYGVKD. Trimming pared 5 bases from V and 4 bases from J, leaving 19 bases between. The DNA of the CDR3 is TGTGCCATCAGTTCCACCGAGAGCCGCGGCGCAGATACGCAGTATTTT. Amino acids: CAISSTESRGADTQYF.

This clone was found a few times. The CDR3 DNA reads as TGTGCCAGCAGCTTTACGGGACTAACAGATACGCAGTATTTT. Translation gives CASSFTGLTDTQYF. The J gene is TRBJ2-3, the V gene TRBV7-2; the match to TRBD2 covers 7 bases. Trimming removed 3 bases from V and 3 bases from J; junction bases left unmatched: 3. Germline CDR1 SGHTA, CDR2 FQGNSA. CDR3 size: 14 residues.

This sequence joins TRBV6-1 and TRBJ2-3; D gene ambiguous. The V end lost 3 bases, the J end lost 1 base, and 8 bases lay between the germline ends. CDR1 is MNHNS and CDR2 is SASEGT in the germline V gene. The length of the CDR3 is 14 residues. The CDR3 is CASSDGQGTDTQYF. The CDR3 bases are TGTGCCAGCAGTGACGGGCAGGGCACAGATACGCAGTATTTT.

This sequence joins TRBV14 and TRBJ2-5; tentative D call: TRBD2 (6 bases). The CDR3 is made up of 15 amino acids. Germline CDR1 and CDR2: SGHDN and FVKESK. V lost 0 bases, J lost 9 bases, and 17 bases lay in between. Written as DNA, the CDR3 is TGTGCCAGCAGCCAAGATCGGAGCGGGCGACGGGCCCAGTACTTC. This sequence encodes CASSQDRSGRRAQYF.

This clone was recorded a few times. This rearrangement joins TRBV6-6 to TRBJ1-1; the match to TRBD1 covers 7 bases. There are 15 residues in the CDR3. Germline-derived CDR1 and CDR2 are MNHNY and SVGAGI (reference sequence). J gave up 10 bases and V 5 bases, and 16 bases lay outside the gene matches. The CDR3 reads CASSGTAYSAWVAFF. DNA for the CDR3: TGTGCCAGCAGTGGGACAGCCTATTCAGCCTGGGTAGCTTTCTTT.

The genes are TRBV28 and TRBJ1-4; D unresolved. CDR1 and CDR2 from the germline V gene are MDHEN and SYDVKM. V lost 8 bases to trimming and J lost 0 bases, with 10 bases between them. CDR3 length: 14 residues. CDR3 sequence (DNA): TGTGCCAGCTCGGGCAGTGCAACTAATGAAAAACTGTTTTTT. It codes for CASSGSATNEKLFF.

This clone was counted only a few times. The rearrangement links TRBV27 to TRBJ2-3, with 9 bases matching TRBD2. From germline, CDR1 is MNHEY and CDR2 SMNVEV (reference sequence). The junction had 16 bases not matched to a gene; V was cut back by 4 bases and J by 5 bases. The CDR3 has 18 amino acids. CDR3 nucleotides: TGTGCCAGCAGTTCCCATCTTCGCTTAGCGGGAGTGAGAGATACGCAGTATTTT. This translates into CASSSHLRLAGVRDTQYF.

This clone occurred a few times. The gene calls are TRBV28 and TRBJ1-3; unclear D gene. Trimming shortened V by 6 bases and J by 6 bases, and 6 bases separated the two germline ends. CDR3 length: 11 residues. The germline CDR1 and CDR2 sequences are MDHEN and SYDVKM. The CDR3: CASSLTNTIYF. The CDR3 DNA is TGTGCCAGCAGCCTCACAAACACCATATATTTT.

The chain links TRBV7-2 to TRBJ2-5; 7 nucleotides line up with TRBD1. Germline CDR1 SGHTA, CDR2 FQGNSA. The CDR3 totals 14 residues. The CDR3 here is CAVARGSAEETQYF. The CDR3, as DNA: TGTGCAGTGGCCAGGGGGTCGGCGGAAGAGACCCAGTACTTC.

V usage is TRBV7-2 and J usage is TRBJ2-3; D remains unclear. The CDR3 spans 15 residues. Trimming shortened V by 4 bases and J by 6 bases, and 17 bases separated the two germline ends. Germline V CDR1 and CDR2: SGHTA, FQGNSA. CDR3 in amino acids: CASSSEVIMPDTQYF. CDR3 bases: TGTGCCAGCAGCTCCGAAGTCATCATGCCGGATACGCAGTATTTT.

The chain links TRBV2 to TRBJ2-1; D remains unclear. V was cut by 2 bases and J by 4 bases, with 9 bases left in between. The CDR3 spans 14 residues. Germline CDR1 reads SNHLY; CDR2 reads FYNNEI. CDR3 residues: CASSESFLYNEQFF. CDR3 bases: TGTGCCAGCAGTGAATCCTTCCTATACAATGAGCAGTTCTTC.

This clone turned up a few times. The chain recombines TRBV21-1 with TRBJ1-4; the table's D call, TRBD1, has no DNA check behind it. TRBV21-1 is termed a pseudogene. CDR3 length: 16 amino acids. As DNA, the CDR3 is TGTGCCAGCAGCCCACGGACAGGGGGCCTTTTCGAAAAACTGTTTTTT. It is translated as CASSPRTGGLFEKLFF.

This clone appeared a few times. Other DNA sequences in this specimen translate into the identical CDR3. The chain joins TRBV28 to TRBJ2-5, with 7 bases aligning to TRBD1. Germline V gene lookup returns CDR1 MDHEN and CDR2 SYDVKM. This CDR3 is built from 14 residues. V was pared by 5 bases and J by 1 base, with 4 bases of the junction left unmatched. This CDR3 is CASSLSGGQETQYF. CDR3 DNA sequence: TGTGCCAGCAGTCTGTCAGGGGGCCAAGAGACCCAGTACTTC.

The chain carries TRBV4-2 and TRBJ2-7, with 8 bases fitting TRBD1. This CDR3 is 15 amino acids long. Germline V gene lookup returns CDR1 LGHNA and CDR2 YNFKEQ. J gave up 2 bases and V 4 bases, and 7 bases lay outside the gene matches. In DNA, the CDR3 is TGTGCCAGCAGCCCGGGGACAGGATTCACCTACGAGCAGTACTTC. Encoded protein: CASSPGTGFTYEQYF.

The V call is TRBV27, the J call TRBJ2-5; D may be TRBD1 or TRBD2 (5 bases each). Per the germline V gene, CDR1 is MNHEY and CDR2 is SMNVEV (reference sequence). The CDR3 sequence is 14 residues long. Deletions cut 7 bases from V and 0 bases from J, with 12 bases between. CDR3 sequence reads: CASKGGTYQETQYF. The CDR3 DNA reads as TGTGCCAGCAAGGGTGGGACCTACCAAGAGACCCAGTACTTC.

The genes are TRBV5-6 and TRBJ1-2, with D perhaps matching TRBD1 (6 bases). The length of the CDR3 is 13 residues. Germline CDR1 SGHDT, CDR2 YYEEEE. Trimming took off 4 bases at V and 6 bases at J, with 13 bases between the two ends. The CDR3 region is CASSRGALDGYTF. The CDR3 DNA is TGTGCCAGCAGCCGGGGGGCACTGGATGGCTACACCTTC. Together with reference TRBV5-6 and TRBJ1-2, the CDR3 gives the full variable domain: DAGVTQSPTHLIKTRGQQVTLRCSPKSGHDTVSWYQQALGQGPQFIFQYYEEEERQRGNFPDRFSGHQFPNYSSELNVNALLLGDSALYLCASSRGALDGYTFGSGTRLTVV.

The table lists this clone with a few counts. The gene calls are TRBV4-3 and TRBJ2-1; 7 bases fit TRBD2. The CDR3 extends over 16 amino acids. V gave up 4 bases and J gave up 0 bases; unmatched junction bases: 6. The germline V gene has CDR1 LGHNA and CDR2 YSLEER. CDR3 sequence: CASSPGLFSSYNEQFF. The CDR3 bases are TGCGCCAGCAGCCCGGGACTATTTAGCTCCTACAATGAGCAGTTCTTC.

The rearrangement links TRBV27 to TRBJ2-5; perhaps TRBD2 as D (6 bases). V lost 1 base and J 4 bases, leaving 13 bases between the germline ends. This CDR3 region has 15 residues. The germline CDR1 and CDR2 sequences are MNHEY and SMNVEV (reference sequence). In DNA form, the CDR3 reads TGTGCCAGCAGTTTATTCCCAACTAGCAGAGAGACCCAGTACTTC. As protein: CASSLFPTSRETQYF.

A note on this clone: Within the sample, other DNA sequences also encode this same CDR3. The rearrangement joins TRBV27 to TRBJ2-2; D ambiguous. The CDR3 loop spans 14 amino acids. Trimming removed 1 base from V and 0 bases from J, with 3 bases in between. CDR1 is MNHEY, CDR2 SMNVEV, per germline (reference sequence). CDR3 sequence (DNA): TGTGCCAGCAGTTTATTATCGAACACCGGGGAGCTGTTTTTT. The encoded protein is CASSLLSNTGELFF.

The chain is built from TRBV28 and TRBJ2-1; tentative D call: TRBD1 (5 bases). CDR1 MDHEN and CDR2 SYDVKM come from the germline V gene. This CDR3 has 16 residues. V lost 1 base to trimming and J lost 3 bases, with 13 bases between them. The CDR3 reads CASSLFSGRLYNEQFF. CDR3 coding DNA: TGTGCCAGCAGTTTATTCTCAGGGCGACTCTACAATGAGCAGTTCTTC.

The table lists this clone with a few counts. The chain couples TRBV6-6 to TRBJ1-2; D unclear. Trimming removed 2 bases at V and 4 bases at J, with 8 bases between. The CDR3 has 13 residues. Germline assignment: CDR1 MNHNY and CDR2 SVGAGI (reference sequence). CDR3 in DNA: TGTGCCAGCAGTTACCGGGATTCCTATGGCTACACCTTC. Translated, it gives CASSYRDSYGYTF.